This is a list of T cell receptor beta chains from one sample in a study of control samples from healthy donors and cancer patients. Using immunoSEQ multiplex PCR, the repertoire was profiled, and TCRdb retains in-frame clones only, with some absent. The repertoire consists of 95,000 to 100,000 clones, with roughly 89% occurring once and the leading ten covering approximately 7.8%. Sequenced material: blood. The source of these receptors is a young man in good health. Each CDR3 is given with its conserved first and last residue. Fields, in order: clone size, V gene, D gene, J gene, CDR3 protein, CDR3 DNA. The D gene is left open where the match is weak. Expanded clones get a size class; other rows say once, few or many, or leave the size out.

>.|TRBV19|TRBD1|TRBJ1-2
CASRGQAKHGYTF
TGTGCCAGTCGCGGACAGGCAAAGCATGGCTACACCTTC
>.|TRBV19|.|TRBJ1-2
CASRKSDNYGYTF
TGTGCCAGTAGAAAGAGTGACAACTATGGCTACACCTTC
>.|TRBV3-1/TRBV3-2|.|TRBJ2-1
CASSQWNEQFF
TGTGCCAGCAGCCAGTGGAATGAGCAGTTCTTC
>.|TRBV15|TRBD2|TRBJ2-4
CATSPAGAGWAKNIQYF
TGTGCCACCAGTCCAGCGGGAGCTGGGTGGGCCAAAAACATTCAGTACTTC
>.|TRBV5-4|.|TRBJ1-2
CASSLVRGGYGYTF
TGTGCCAGCAGCTTGGTTAGGGGAGGCTATGGCTACACCTTC
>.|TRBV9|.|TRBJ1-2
CASSMARSDYGYTF
TGTGCCAGCAGCATGGCAAGGTCGGATTATGGCTACACCTTC
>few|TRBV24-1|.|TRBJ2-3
CATLPPGRSREDTQYF
TGTGCCACTCTCCCTCCGGGACGGAGCCGGGAAGATACGCAGTATTTT
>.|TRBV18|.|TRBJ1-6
CASSPGAWRENSPLHF
TGTGCCAGCTCACCGGGGGCATGGCGCGAAAATTCACCCCTCCACTTT
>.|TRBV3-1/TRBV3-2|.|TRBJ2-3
CASSHTGTYPDTQYF
TGTGCCAGCAGCCACACCGGGACCTACCCAGATACGCAGTATTTT
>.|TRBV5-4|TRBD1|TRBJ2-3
CASSLGDRGWTDTQYF
TGTGCCAGCAGCTTGGGGGACAGGGGGTGGACAGATACGCAGTATTTT
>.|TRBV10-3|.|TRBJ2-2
CAISEQGGFANTGELFF
TGTGCCATCAGTGAGCAGGGGGGGTTCGCGAACACCGGGGAGCTGTTTTTT
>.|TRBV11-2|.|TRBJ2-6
CASSLDFFGSGANVLTF
TGTGCCAGCAGCTTAGATTTTTTCGGCTCTGGGGCCAACGTCCTGACTTTC
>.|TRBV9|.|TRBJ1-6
CASSVEPEETPLHF
TGTGCCAGCAGCGTAGAACCCGAGGAAACACCCCTCCACTTT
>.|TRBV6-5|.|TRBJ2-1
CASSLGTRATNEQFF
TGTGCCAGCAGCTTGGGGACGAGAGCTACCAATGAGCAGTTCTTC
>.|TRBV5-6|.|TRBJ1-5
CASTRRETIGNQPQHF
TGTGCCAGTACCCGACGAGAGACTATAGGCAATCAGCCCCAGCATTTT
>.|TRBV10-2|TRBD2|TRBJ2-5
CASAGGFQETQYF
TGCGCCAGCGCGGGAGGGTTTCAAGAGACCCAGTACTTC
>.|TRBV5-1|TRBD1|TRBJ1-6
CASSFGQGNNSPLHF
TGCGCCAGCAGCTTCGGACAGGGTAATAATTCACCCCTCCACTTT
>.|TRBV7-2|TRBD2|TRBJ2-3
CASSGLAQRTDTQYF
TGTGCCAGCAGCGGACTAGCGCAACGCACAGATACGCAGTATTTT
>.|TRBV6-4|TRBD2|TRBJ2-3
CASSDSSGGGTDTQYF
TGTGCCAGCAGTGACTCGAGCGGGGGGGGCACAGATACGCAGTATTTT
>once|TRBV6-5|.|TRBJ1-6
CASSQSSYNSPLHF
TGTGCCAGCAGTCAGAGCTCCTATAATTCACCCCTCCACTTT
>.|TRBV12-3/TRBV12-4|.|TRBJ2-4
CASRGAKNIQYF
TGTGCCAGCAGAGGTGCCAAAAACATTCAGTACTTC
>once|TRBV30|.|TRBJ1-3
CAWSLYGSGNTIYF
TGTGCCTGGAGTTTATATGGGTCTGGAAACACCATATATTTT
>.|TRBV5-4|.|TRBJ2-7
CASGNQGYEQYF
TGTGCCAGCGGAAACCAGGGGTACGAGCAGTACTTC
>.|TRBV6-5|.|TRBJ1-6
CASRSGTLGKPLHF
TGTGCCAGCAGATCCGGGACCCTCGGCAAACCCCTCCACTTT
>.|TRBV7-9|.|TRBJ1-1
CASSQQRGGPNDTEAFF
TGTGCCAGCAGCCAACAACGCGGGGGGCCTAACGACACTGAAGCTTTCTTT
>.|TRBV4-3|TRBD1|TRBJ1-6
CASSHPGTASPLHF
TGCGCCAGCAGCCATCCTGGGACAGCTTCACCCCTCCACTTT
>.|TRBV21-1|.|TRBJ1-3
CASSKLVERGDGNTIYF
TGTGCCAGCAGCAAACTGGTGGAAAGGGGTGATGGAAACACCATATATTTT
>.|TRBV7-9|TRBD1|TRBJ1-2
CASAIGGLGYGYTF
TGTGCCAGCGCAATAGGGGGCCTGGGCTATGGCTACACCTTC
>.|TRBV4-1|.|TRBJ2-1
CASNLEGGPYNEQFF
TGCGCCAGCAACCTTGAGGGGGGCCCCTACAATGAGCAGTTCTTC
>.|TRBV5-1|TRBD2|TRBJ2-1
CASSSGSSYNEQFF
TGCGCCAGCAGCAGCGGGAGCTCCTACAATGAGCAGTTCTTC
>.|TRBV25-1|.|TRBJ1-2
CASSGGGMNNYGYTF
TGTGCCAGCAGTGGGGGTGGAATGAACAACTATGGCTACACCTTC
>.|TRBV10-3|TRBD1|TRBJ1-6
CAISFLTGGTLHF
TGTGCCATCAGTTTTTTGACAGGGGGAACCCTCCACTTT
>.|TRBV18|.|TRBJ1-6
CASSLDPDRSSYNSPLHF
TGTGCCAGCTCACTAGACCCTGACAGAAGCTCCTATAATTCACCCCTCCACTTT
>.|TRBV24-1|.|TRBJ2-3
CATSDLGGWGTDTQYF
TGTGCCACCAGTGATTTAGGGGGGTGGGGCACAGATACGCAGTATTTT
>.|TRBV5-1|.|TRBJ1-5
CASSLMAGEQPQHF
TGCGCCAGCAGCTTGATGGCAGGGGAACAGCCCCAGCATTTT
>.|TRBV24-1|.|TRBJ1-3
CATSDFRDNRNTIYF
TGTGCCACCAGTGATTTTAGGGACAATCGAAACACCATATATTTT
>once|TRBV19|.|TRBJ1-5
CASSPGQHSNQPQHF
TGTGCCAGTAGTCCAGGACAGCATAGCAATCAGCCCCAGCATTTT
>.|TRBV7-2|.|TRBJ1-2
CASSPRGDGYTF
TGTGCCAGCAGCCCCCGCGGGGATGGCTACACCTTC
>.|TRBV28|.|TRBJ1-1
CASSLHPGTFQGAFF
TGTGCCAGCAGTCTTCATCCCGGGACGTTCCAGGGGGCTTTCTTT
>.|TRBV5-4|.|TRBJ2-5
CASSILPQETQYF
TGTGCCAGCAGCATACTACCCCAAGAGACCCAGTACTTC
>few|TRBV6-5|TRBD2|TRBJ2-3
CASSSPGLADAQYF
TGTGCCAGCAGTTCACCGGGACTAGCAGATGCGCAGTATTTT
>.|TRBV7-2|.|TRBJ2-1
CASSLNNEQFF
TGTGCCAGCAGCTTAAACAATGAGCAGTTCTTC
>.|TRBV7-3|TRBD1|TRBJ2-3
CASSPGQGVVTDTQYF
TGTGCCAGCAGCCCAGGACAGGGAGTAGTCACAGATACGCAGTATTTT
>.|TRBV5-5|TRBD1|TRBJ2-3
CASSLVQGASTDTQYF
TGTGCCAGCAGCTTGGTACAGGGGGCAAGCACAGATACGCAGTATTTT
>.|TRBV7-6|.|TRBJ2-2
CASSLAGHTGELFF
TGTGCCAGCAGCTTAGCGGGACACACCGGGGAGCTGTTTTTT
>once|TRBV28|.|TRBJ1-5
CASSLWGQPQHF
TGTGCCAGCAGTTTATGGGGTCAGCCCCAGCATTTT
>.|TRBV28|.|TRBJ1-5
CASNDLTDSNQPQHF
TGTGCCAGCAATGACCTGACAGATAGCAATCAGCCCCAGCATTTT
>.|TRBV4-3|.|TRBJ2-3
CASSQDTGAVSTDTQYF
TGCGCCAGCAGCCAAGATACGGGGGCCGTCTCCACAGATACGCAGTATTTT
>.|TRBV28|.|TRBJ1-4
CASRPGGPVEKLFF
TGTGCCAGCAGGCCGGGGGGGCCCGTCGAAAAACTGTTTTTT
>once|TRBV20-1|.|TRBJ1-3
CSASAGAGNTIYF
TGCAGTGCTAGTGCCGGGGCTGGAAACACCATATATTTT